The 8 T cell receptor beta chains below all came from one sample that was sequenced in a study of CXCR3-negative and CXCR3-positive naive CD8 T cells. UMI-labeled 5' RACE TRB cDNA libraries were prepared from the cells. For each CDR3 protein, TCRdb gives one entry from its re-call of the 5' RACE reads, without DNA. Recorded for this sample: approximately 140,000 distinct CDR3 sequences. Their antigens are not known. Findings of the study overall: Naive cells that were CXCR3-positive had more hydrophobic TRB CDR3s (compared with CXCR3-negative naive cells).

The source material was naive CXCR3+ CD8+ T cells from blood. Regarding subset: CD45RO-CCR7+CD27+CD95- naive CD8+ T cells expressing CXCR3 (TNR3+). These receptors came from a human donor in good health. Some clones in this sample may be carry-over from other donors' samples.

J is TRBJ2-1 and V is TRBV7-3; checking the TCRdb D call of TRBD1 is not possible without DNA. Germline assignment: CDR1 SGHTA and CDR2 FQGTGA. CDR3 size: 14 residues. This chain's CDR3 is CASSLLGGSDEQFF.

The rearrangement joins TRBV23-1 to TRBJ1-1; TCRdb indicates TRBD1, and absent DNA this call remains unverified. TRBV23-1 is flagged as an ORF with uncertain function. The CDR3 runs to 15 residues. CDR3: CASSQLRDQNTEAFF.

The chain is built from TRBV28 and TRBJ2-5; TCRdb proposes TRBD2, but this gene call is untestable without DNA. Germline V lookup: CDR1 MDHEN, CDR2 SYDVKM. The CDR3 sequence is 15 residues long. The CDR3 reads CASSSLRTSVETQYF.

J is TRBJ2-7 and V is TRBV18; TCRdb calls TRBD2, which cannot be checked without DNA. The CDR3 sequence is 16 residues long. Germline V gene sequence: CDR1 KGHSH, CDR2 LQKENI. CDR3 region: CASSHTGLAGGYEQYF.

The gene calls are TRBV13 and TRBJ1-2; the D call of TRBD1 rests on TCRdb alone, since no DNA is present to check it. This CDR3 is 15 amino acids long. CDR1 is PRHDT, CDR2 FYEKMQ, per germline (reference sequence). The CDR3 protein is CASSLVLLGDYGYTF. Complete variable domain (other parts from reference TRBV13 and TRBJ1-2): AAGVIQSPRHLIKEKRETATLKCYPIPRHDTVYWYQQGPGQDPQFLISFYEKMQSDKGSIPDRFSAQQFSDYHSELNMSSLELGDSALYFCASSLVLLGDYGYTFGSGTRLTVV.

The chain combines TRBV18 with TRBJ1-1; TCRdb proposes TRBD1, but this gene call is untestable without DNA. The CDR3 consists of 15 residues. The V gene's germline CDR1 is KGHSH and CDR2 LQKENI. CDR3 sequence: CASSPMAALNTEAFF.

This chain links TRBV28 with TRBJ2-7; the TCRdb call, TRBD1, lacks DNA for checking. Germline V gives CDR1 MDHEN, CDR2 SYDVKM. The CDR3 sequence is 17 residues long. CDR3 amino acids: CASSFPVKGDLSYEQYF.

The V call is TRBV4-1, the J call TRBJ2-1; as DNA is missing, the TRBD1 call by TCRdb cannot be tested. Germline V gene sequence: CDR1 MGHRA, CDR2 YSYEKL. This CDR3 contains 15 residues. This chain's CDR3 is CASSQEGMGAQGQFF.